This record looks at one T cell receptor beta chain sequence and its context. Its target is not known. Buffy coats that had been collected from healthy donors served as the PBMC source. Negative magnetic separation was used for the enrichment of total CD8+ T cells. CDR1 and CDR2 from the germline V gene are MGHRA and YSYEKL. The CDR3 is 14 residues long. The sample belongs to a study of human CD8 memory T cell subsets. Study observations and caveats: Estimation with Chao1 suggested higher diversity among stem-like memory T cells relative to precursor exhausted T cells. Between stem-like memory and precursor exhausted T cell repertoires, overlap was minimal.

Construction of TCR beta libraries was accomplished by means of UMI-labeled 5' RACE. TCRdb re-called the 5' RACE reads and gives one entry per CDR3 protein, without DNA. Its listing shows some 5,400 distinct CDR3 sequences. The sequenced material came from CD8+ effector memory T cells (TEM) sorted from PBMCs. Subset denoted: effector memory CD8 T cells, CCR7- CD45RO+ CD95+. J is TRBJ2-1 and V is TRBV4-1. The TCR was taken from a human donor in good health. The CDR3 loop is CASSQELGADEQFF.